The 14 T cell receptor beta chains below come from one sample, sequenced in a study of blood T cells in healthy people across ages. A J-beta primer mix and a sample-barcoded 5' primer were used in a second PCR of about 6 to 12 cycles. Each CDR3 protein gets one entry after TCRdb re-called the 5' RACE reads with MiXCR. In the table there are about 700,000 distinct CDR3 sequences, roughly 32% of which are singletons. Material: blood. The receptors derive from an elderly woman in good health.

Ten or more counts support this clonotype. The chain recombines TRBV29-1 with TRBJ2-4; D could derive from TRBD1 or TRBD2 (6 bases each). CDR1 is SQVTM, CDR2 ANQGSEA, per germline. V gave up 7 bases and J gave up 7 bases, with 17 bases separating them. This CDR3 spans 13 amino acids. CDR3 in DNA: TGCAGCGCTTACTCCGGGGGCGGGAACATTCAGTACTTC. It is translated as CSAYSGGGNIQYF.

This clonotype occurred many times. The chain's CDR3 is CSAYGAETSYEQYF. CDR3 coding DNA: TGCAGTGCTTACGGTGCGGAGACCTCCTACGAGCAGTACTTC. The chain joins TRBV20-1 to TRBJ2-7; no definite D call. From germline, CDR1 is DFQATT and CDR2 SNEGSKA (reference sequence). The CDR3 length is 14 residues. Trimming stripped 5 bases from V and 0 bases from J, with 14 bases between.

On this clonotype itself: This CDR3 is missing its conserved last phenylalanine or tryptophan, likely due to a read error. J is TRBJ1-1 and V is TRBV6-6; D perhaps matches TRBD1 (6 bases). This CDR3 region has 15 residues. Germline CDR1 and CDR2: MNHNY and SVGAGI (reference sequence). The V and J ends lost 8 bases and 4 bases respectively, with 20 bases between them. The CDR3 is CASRTSRGASTEAFC. In DNA, the CDR3 is TGTGCCAGCCGAACATCTCGGGGGGCAAGCACTGAAGCTTTCTGT.

In its sample, this clonotype was seen many times. This chain joins TRBV29-1 and TRBJ2-2; D is perhaps TRBD1 (6 bases). CDR1 is SQVTM and CDR2 is ANQGSEA in the germline V gene. The length of the CDR3 is 14 residues. V shed 6 bases and J shed 5 bases, with 16 bases lying between them. The CDR3 DNA reads TGCAGCGTAGGGGACACCCAGCGGACCGGGGAGCTGTTTTTT. Protein product: CSVGDTQRTGELFF.

The V call is TRBV29-1, the J call TRBJ2-7; a weak D match, TRBD2 (6 bases). Per the germline V gene, CDR1 is SQVTM and CDR2 is ANQGSEA. The CDR3 spans 13 residues. V dropped 1 base and J dropped 1 base, with 8 bases sitting between them. The CDR3 here is CSVEAGGSYEQYF. CDR3 nucleotides: TGCAGCGTTGAAGCTGGGGGGTCCTACGAGCAGTACTTC.

In regard to this clonotype: A read error may explain this, as a much larger clone is one base away. CDR3 coding DNA: TGTGCCAGCAGTGAGACAGGGAGCAATCAGCCCCAGCATTTT. The encoded protein is CASSETGSNQPQHF. The V gene is TRBV6-5, the J gene TRBJ1-5, with 7 bases that match TRBD1. V lost 5 bases to trimming and J lost 1 base; unmatched junction nucleotides: 2. There are 14 residues in the CDR3. Germline V gives CDR1 MNHEY, CDR2 SVGAGI.

This clonotype was recorded at least ten times. The chain carries TRBV7-3 and TRBJ1-2, with 8 bases lining up with TRBD1. The CDR3 covers 14 residues. Germline V gives CDR1 SGHTA, CDR2 FQGTGA. Unmatched junction bases numbered 4, after V lost 5 bases and J lost 2 bases. Here the CDR3 reads CASSLDRGNYGYTF. The CDR3 DNA follows: TGTGCCAGCAGCCTTGACAGGGGAAACTATGGCTACACCTTC. Full variable domain (rest looked up from reference TRBV7-3 and TRBJ1-2): GAGVSQTPSNKVTEKGKYVELRCDPISGHTALYWYRQSLGQGPEFLIYFQGTGAADDSGLPNDRFFAVRPEGSVSTLKIQRTERGDSAVYLCASSLDRGNYGYTFGSGTRLTVV.

As concerns this clonotype: Given a much more abundant clone one base away, this may be a read error. The chain combines TRBV4-2 with TRBJ2-2; TRBD2 matches 11 bases. Trimming cost V 0 bases and J 4 bases; bases outside gene matches: 7. Germline loops: CDR1 LGHNA, CDR2 YNFKEQ. The length of the CDR3 is 18 residues. The CDR3 loop reads CASSQELAGATSTGELFF. The DNA of the CDR3 is TGTGCCAGCAGCCAAGAACTAGCGGGGGCTACGAGCACCGGGGAGCTGTTTTTT.

With respect to this clonotype: One base away lies a much larger clone, so this may be a sequencing read error. CDR3 loop: CASRTGGQETQYF. The DNA of the CDR3 is TGTGCCAGCAGGACAGGGGGCCAAGAGACCCAGTACTTC. J is TRBJ2-5 and V is TRBV12-3 or TRBV12-4, with 9 bases that match TRBD1. Trimming cost V 6 bases and J 1 base; bases outside gene matches: 0. The CDR3 length is 13 residues.

A note on this clonotype: This could be a read error, since a much larger clone is one nucleotide away. The chain carries TRBV2 and TRBJ2-4; D gene unclear. The better agreement between TRBJ2-7 and the DNA end casts doubt on the J call. The CDR3 totals 11 residues. The V gene's germline CDR1 is SNHLY and CDR2 FYNNEI. The CDR3 reads CTSSSHYEQYF. The CDR3 nucleotides read TGTACCAGCAGTTCCCACTACGAGCAGTACTTC.

This clonotype occurred many times. The rearrangement links TRBV7-2 to TRBJ2-1; unclear D gene. Germline V lookup: CDR1 SGHTA, CDR2 FQGNSA. Trimming took 4 bases from V and 8 from J, leaving 9 bases between them. The CDR3 runs 12 residues. This CDR3 is CASSSSGHEQFF. The CDR3 nucleotides are TGTGCCAGCAGCTCCAGTGGCCATGAGCAGTTCTTC.

This clonotype was seen repeatedly, ten times or more. This chain connects TRBV30 to TRBJ2-3, with D possibly being TRBD1 or TRBD2 (5 bases each). Between the trimmed V and J ends, which lost 6 bases and 2 bases, there was a span of 21 bases. CDR1 is GTSNPN and CDR2 is SVGIG in the germline V gene (reference sequence). The CDR3 runs to 16 residues. The CDR3 DNA reads as TGTGCCTGTCGAACAAGGAGGAGAGGGACCACAGATACGCAGTATTTT. It yields the protein CACRTRRRGTTDTQYF.

This clonotype was picked up a small number of times. The chain uses TRBV6-1 and TRBJ2-5, with TRBD2 matching 7 bases. This CDR3 contains 15 residues. Germline CDR1 reads MNHNS; CDR2 reads SASEGT. After removal of 3 bases from V and 11 bases from J, the junction contained 15 bases not matched to a gene. DNA for the CDR3: TGTGCCAGCAGTGAGAGCGGGGCGATGATAGCTGAGCAGTACTTC. The encoded protein is CASSESGAMIAEQYF.

This clonotype has ten or more counts. This rearrangement joins TRBV7-2 to TRBJ2-3, with 9 positions matching TRBD2. The germline CDR1 and CDR2 sequences are SGHTA and FQGNSA. CDR3 length: 19 residues. With 2 bases clipped from V and 0 bases from J, the junction kept 12 bases outside the gene matches. The CDR3 nucleotides read TGTGCCAGCAGCTTAACCCTACCACAGCGGGGGGTAAGCACAGATACGCAGTATTTT. Translated, it gives CASSLTLPQRGVSTDTQYF.